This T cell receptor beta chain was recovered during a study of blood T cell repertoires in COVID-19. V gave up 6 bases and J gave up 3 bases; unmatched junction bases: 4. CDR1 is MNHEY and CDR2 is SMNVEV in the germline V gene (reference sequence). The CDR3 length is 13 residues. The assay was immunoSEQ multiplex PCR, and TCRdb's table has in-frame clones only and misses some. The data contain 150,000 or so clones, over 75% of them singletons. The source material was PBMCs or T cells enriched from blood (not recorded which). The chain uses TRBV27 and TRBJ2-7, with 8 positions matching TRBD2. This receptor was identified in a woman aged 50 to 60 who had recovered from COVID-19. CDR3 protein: CASRTSAYYEQYF. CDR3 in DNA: TGTGCCAGCAGGACTAGCGCCTACTACGAGCAGTACTTC.